A single T cell receptor (beta chain) is shown here with its context. Antigen: not known. Germline CDR1 and CDR2: LNHNV and YYDKDF (reference sequence). The CDR3 extends over 15 amino acids. The V gene lost 0 bases and the J gene lost 8 bases, with 13 bases spanning the gap. This entry belongs to a study of a mutant IDH1 vaccine in newly diagnosed glioma. Using immunoSEQ multiplex PCR, the repertoire was profiled, and TCRdb retains in-frame clones only, with some absent. Seen here are about 65,000 clones, roughly four fifths observed once, and the top ten hold roughly 5%. Noted time point: week 35, safety follow-up. Every vaccine dose comprised 300 ug of mutant IDH1 20-mer peptide plus topical imiquimod. Tumors from donors were new WHO grade 3 or 4 IDH1-mutant astrocytomas with ATRX loss.

This TCR came from a man aged 40-49 years with glioma. The specimen was PBMCs, collected from a glioma patient whose treatment included an IDH1 peptide vaccine. The chain carries TRBV15 and TRBJ1-4; possible D gene TRBD1, 5 bases. The CDR3 nucleotides are TGTGCCACCAGCAGAGATCGGGGGTTTGGGGAAAAACTGTTTTTT. As protein: CATSRDRGFGEKLFF.